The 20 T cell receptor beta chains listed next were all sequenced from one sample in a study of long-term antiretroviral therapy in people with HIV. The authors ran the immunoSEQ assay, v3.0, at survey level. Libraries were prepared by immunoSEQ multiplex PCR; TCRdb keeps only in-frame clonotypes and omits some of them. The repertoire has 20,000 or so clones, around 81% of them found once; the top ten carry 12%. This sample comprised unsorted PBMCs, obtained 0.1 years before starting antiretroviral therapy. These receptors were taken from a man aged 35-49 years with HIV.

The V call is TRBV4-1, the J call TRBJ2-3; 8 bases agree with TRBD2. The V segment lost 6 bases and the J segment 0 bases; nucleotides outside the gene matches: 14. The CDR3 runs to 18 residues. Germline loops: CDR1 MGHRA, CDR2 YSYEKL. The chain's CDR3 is CASRQSPVSGTSTDTQYF. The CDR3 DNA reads TGCGCCAGCAGACAGAGCCCTGTTAGCGGGACTAGCACAGATACGCAGTATTTT.

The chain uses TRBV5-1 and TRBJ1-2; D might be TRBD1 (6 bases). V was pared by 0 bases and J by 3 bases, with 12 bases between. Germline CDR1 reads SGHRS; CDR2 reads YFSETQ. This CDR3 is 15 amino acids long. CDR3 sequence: CASSLVVGADYGYTF. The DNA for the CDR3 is TGCGCCAGCAGCTTGGTGGTGGGGGCGGACTATGGCTACACCTTC.

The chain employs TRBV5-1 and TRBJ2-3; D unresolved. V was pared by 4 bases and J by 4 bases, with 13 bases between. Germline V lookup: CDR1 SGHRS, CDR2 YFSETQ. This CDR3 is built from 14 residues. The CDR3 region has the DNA TGCGCCAGCAGCCCTTCCTCTAGGGCAGATACGCAGTATTTT. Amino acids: CASSPSSRADTQYF.

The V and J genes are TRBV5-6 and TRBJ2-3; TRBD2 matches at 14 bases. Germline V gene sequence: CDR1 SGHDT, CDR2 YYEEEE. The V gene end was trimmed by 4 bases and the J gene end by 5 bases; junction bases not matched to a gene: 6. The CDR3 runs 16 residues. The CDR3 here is CASSRGLAGGVDTQYF. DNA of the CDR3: TGTGCCAGCAGCCGAGGACTAGCGGGAGGTGTAGATACGCAGTATTTT.

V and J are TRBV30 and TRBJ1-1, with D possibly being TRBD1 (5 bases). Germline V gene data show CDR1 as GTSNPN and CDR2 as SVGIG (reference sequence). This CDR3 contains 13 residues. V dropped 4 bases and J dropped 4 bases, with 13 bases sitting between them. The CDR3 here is CAWIIAGGTEAFF. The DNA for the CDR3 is TGTGCCTGGATTATAGCCGGGGGCACTGAAGCTTTCTTT.

For the CDR3, the DNA is TGCGCCAGCAGCCTCGTGGGGCTTTACGAGCAGTACTTC. Its protein is CASSLVGLYEQYF. The chain combines TRBV5-1 with TRBJ2-7; D possibly corresponds to TRBD1 (5 bases). Per germline, CDR1 SGHRS and CDR2 YFSETQ. There are 13 residues in the CDR3. V lost 4 bases, J lost 4 bases, and 12 bases lay in between.

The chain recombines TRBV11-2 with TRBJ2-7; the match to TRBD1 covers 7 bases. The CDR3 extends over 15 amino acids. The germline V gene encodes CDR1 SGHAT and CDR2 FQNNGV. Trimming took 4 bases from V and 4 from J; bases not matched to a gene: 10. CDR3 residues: CASSWTSGTDYEQYF. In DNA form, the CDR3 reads TGTGCCAGCAGCTGGACTTCCGGGACAGATTACGAGCAGTACTTC. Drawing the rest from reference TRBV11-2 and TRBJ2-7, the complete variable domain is EAGVAQSPRYKIIEKRQSVAFWCNPISGHATLYWYQQILGQGPKLLIQFQNNGVVDDSQLPKDRFSAERLKGVDSTLKIQPAKLEDSAVYLCASSWTSGTDYEQYFGPGTRLTVT.

The DNA of the CDR3 is TGTGCCAGTAGTGCGACAGGGGCGTGGGGTCAGCCCCAGCATTTT. The encoded protein is CASSATGAWGQPQHF. The chain couples TRBV19 to TRBJ1-5, with 8 positions matching TRBD1. The CDR3 length is 15 residues. Germline V CDR1 and CDR2: LNHDA, SQIVND (reference sequence). With 5 bases clipped from V and 6 bases from J, the junction kept 9 bases outside the gene matches.

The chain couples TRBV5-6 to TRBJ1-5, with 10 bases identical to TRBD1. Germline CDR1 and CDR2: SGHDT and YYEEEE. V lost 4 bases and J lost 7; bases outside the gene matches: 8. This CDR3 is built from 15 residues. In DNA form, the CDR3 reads TGTGCCAGCAGCCGCGACAGGGGGCAAGGGCAGCCCCAGCATTTT. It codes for CASSRDRGQGQPQHF.

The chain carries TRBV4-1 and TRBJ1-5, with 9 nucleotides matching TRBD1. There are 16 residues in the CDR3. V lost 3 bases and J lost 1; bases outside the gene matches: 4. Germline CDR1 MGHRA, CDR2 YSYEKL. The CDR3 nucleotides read TGCGCCAGCAGCCAGGTAGACAGGGGGAGCAATCAGCCCCAGCATTTT. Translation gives CASSQVDRGSNQPQHF.

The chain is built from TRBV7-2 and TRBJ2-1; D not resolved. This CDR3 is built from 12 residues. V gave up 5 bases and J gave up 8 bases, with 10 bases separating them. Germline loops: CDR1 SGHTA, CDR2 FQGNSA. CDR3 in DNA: TGTGCCAGCAGCATCCTGTTGGATGAGCAGTTCTTC. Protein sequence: CASSILLDEQFF. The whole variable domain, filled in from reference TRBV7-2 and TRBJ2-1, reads GAGVSQSPSNKVTEKGKDVELRCDPISGHTALYWYRQSLGQGLEFLIYFQGNSAPDKSGLPSDRFSAERTGGSVSTLTIQRTQQEDSAVYLCASSILLDEQFFGPGTRLTVL.

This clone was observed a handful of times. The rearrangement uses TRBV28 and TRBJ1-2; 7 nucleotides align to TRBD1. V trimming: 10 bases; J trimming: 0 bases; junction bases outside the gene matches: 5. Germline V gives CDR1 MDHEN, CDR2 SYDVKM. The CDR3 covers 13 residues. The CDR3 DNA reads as TGTGCCAACCGGGACAGATCTAACTATGGCTACACCTTC. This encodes CANRDRSNYGYTF.

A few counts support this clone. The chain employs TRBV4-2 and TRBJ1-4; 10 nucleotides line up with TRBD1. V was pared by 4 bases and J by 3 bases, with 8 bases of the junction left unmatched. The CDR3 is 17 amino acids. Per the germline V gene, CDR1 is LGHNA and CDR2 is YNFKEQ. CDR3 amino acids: CASSPPGTGEANEKLFF. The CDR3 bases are TGTGCCAGCAGCCCCCCCGGGACAGGGGAAGCTAATGAAAAACTGTTTTTT.

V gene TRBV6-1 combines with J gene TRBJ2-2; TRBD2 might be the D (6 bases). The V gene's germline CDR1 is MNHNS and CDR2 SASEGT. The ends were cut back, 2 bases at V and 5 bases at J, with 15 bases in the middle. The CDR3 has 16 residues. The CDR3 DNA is TGTGCCAGCAGTGAACGGAGGAGGGGACGGACCGGGGAGCTGTTTTTT. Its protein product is CASSERRRGRTGELFF.

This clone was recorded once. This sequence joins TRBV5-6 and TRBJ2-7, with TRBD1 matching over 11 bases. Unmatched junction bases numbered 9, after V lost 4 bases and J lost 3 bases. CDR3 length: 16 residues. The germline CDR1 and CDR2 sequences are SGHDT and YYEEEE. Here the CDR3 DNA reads TGTGCCAGCAGCCTGTCGTGGGACAGGGGGTTCTACGAGCAGTACTTC. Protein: CASSLSWDRGFYEQYF.

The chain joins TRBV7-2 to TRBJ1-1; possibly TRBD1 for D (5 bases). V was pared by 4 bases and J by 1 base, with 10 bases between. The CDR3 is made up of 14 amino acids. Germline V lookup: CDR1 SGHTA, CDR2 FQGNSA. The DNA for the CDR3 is TGTGCCAGCAGCTCGGCGACAGCGAACACTGAAGCTTTCTTT. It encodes CASSSATANTEAFF.

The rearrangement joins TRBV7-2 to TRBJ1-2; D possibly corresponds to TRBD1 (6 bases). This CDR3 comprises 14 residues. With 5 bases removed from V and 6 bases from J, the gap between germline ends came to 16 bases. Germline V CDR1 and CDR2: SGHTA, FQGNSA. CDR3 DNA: TGTGCCAGCAGCCCCCGCGGGACATCTGATGGCTACACCTTC. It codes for CASSPRGTSDGYTF.

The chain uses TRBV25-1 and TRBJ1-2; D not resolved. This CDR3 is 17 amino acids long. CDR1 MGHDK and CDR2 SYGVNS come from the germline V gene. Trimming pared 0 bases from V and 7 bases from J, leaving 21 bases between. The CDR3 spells CASSEYILGRRDRGYTF. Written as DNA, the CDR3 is TGTGCCAGCAGTGAATATATTCTGGGTCGGCGGGATCGTGGCTACACCTTC.

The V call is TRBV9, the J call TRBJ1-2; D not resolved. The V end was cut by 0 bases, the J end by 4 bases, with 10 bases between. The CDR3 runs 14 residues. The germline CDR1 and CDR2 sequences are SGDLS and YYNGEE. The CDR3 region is CASSVVSAPYGYTF. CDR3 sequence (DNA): TGTGCCAGCAGCGTAGTGTCGGCGCCCTATGGCTACACCTTC. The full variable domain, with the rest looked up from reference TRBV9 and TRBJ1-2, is DSGVTQTPKHLITATGQRVTLRCSPRSGDLSVYWYQQSLDQGLQFLIQYYNGEERAKGNILERFSAQQFPDLHSELNLSSLELGDSALYFCASSVVSAPYGYTFGSGTRLTVV.

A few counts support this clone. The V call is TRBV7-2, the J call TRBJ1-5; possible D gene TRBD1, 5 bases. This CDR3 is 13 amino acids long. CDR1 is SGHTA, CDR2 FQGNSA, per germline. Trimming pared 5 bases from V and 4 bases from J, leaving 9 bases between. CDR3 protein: CASSGAWNQPQHF. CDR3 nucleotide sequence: TGTGCCAGCAGCGGGGCTTGGAATCAGCCCCAGCATTTT.